The sequence of this T cell receptor (beta chain) was determined in a study of T cells in Graves' hyperthyroidism and ophthalmopathy. Broader study findings: The model's output predicted ophthalmopathy at a median of about 6.5 months prior to onset. Blood shared most expanded thyroid clonotypes above 0.001.

Trimming removed 0 bases at V and 7 bases at J, with 16 bases between. Germline V gives CDR1 LNHDA, CDR2 SQIVND (reference sequence). This CDR3 has 16 residues. Worth noting for this clonotype: Its antigen is unknown.

Amplification of TCR beta CDR3 regions used RNA as the template. First-round RT-PCR of the TCR CDR3 relied on the HTBI primer set. TCRdb itself ran the multiplex PCR reads through MiXCR, one entry per CDR3 protein. Of roughly 500,000 distinct CDR3 sequences in the sample, approximately 44% are singletons; the top ten hold 15% to 20%. The TCR comes from an adult woman with Graves' disease, either hyperthyroidism or ophthalmopathy (not recorded which). The V and J genes are TRBV19 and TRBJ1-5; maybe TRBD1 (5 bases). The sample was peripheral blood or thyroid tissue (not recorded which). This chain's CDR3 is CASSIDRGQGGQPQHF. The CDR3 region has the DNA TGTGCCAGTAGTATAGATCGCGGGCAGGGAGGGCAGCCCCAGCATTTT.